This is a list of T cell receptor beta chains from one sample in a study of blood T cell repertoires in COVID-19. The assay was immunoSEQ multiplex PCR, and TCRdb's table has in-frame clones only and misses some. The table includes about 200,000 clones, approximately 85% detected once. Sample: peripheral blood. These receptor sequences come from a man aged 55 to 70 with acute or convalescent COVID-19. Each CDR3 is given without its conserved first and last residue. D genes are given only for firm matches.

v_call	j_call	d_call	cdr3_aa
TRBV19	TRBJ2-1	TRBD2	ASMGLAGGPENEQF
TRBV9	TRBJ2-7	TRBD1	ASSVSGTGGLGSYEQY
TRBV25-1	TRBJ2-1	-	ASSSYNEQF
TRBV28	TRBJ1-2	TRBD1	ASSSTGEGDGYT
TRBV3-1/TRBV3-2	TRBJ2-7	-	ASSQAPGLSYEQY
TRBV12-3/TRBV12-4	TRBJ2-5	TRBD2	AVSGPYQETQY
TRBV27	TRBJ2-1	TRBD2	ATVVGEGLGRYNEQF
TRBV20-1	TRBJ1-1	-	SASHSLGGTEAF
TRBV5-5	TRBJ2-7	-	ASSLTSLSYEQY
TRBV7-2	TRBJ1-1	-	ASSLVQGYTEAF
TRBV2	TRBJ1-1	-	ACKTGRAINTEAF
TRBV5-5	TRBJ1-5	TRBD1	ASSSDRINQPQH
TRBV7-8	TRBJ2-2	-	ASSGTGSGELF
TRBV28	TRBJ2-2	TRBD2	ASSLFSGSNTGELF